Presented here are 20 T cell receptor beta chains from one specimen sequenced in a study of T cell responses to AZD1222 COVID-19 vaccine. Only in-frame clones appear in the TCRdb table, and some are missing; sequencing was by immunoSEQ multiplex PCR. Of roughly 120,000 clones listed, around 85% are singletons. Sequencing was performed on peripheral blood, taken on day 0 of AZD1222 vaccination. These receptors all stem from an adult in good health.

The chain has TRBV11-2 and TRBJ2-3, with 10 nucleotides matching TRBD2. In germline, CDR1 is SGHAT, CDR2 FQNNGV. This CDR3 region has 14 residues. Trimming cost V 1 base and J 10 bases; bases outside gene matches: 5. The CDR3 here is CASSLGTSGGAQYF. CDR3 bases: TGTGCCAGCAGCTTAGGGACTAGCGGTGGAGCGCAGTATTTT.

V usage is TRBV30 and J usage is TRBJ1-2; D might be TRBD1 (5 bases). Germline lookup yields CDR1 GTSNPN and CDR2 SVGIG (reference sequence). Trimming removed 2 bases from V and 4 bases from J, with 14 bases in between. The CDR3 length is 14 residues. CDR3: CAWSRQGVGYGYTF. In nucleotides, the CDR3 is TGTGCCTGGAGTCGCCAAGGGGTGGGCTATGGCTACACCTTC. The variable domain in full, with the rest retrieved from reference TRBV30 and TRBJ1-2, is SQTIHQWPATLVQPVGSPLSLECTVEGTSNPNLYWYRQAAGRGLQLLFYSVGIGQISSEVPQNLSASRPQDRQFILSSKKLLLSDSGFYLCAWSRQGVGYGYTFGSGTRLTVV.

This rearrangement joins TRBV5-1 to TRBJ2-3, with 8 bases that match TRBD1. V was clipped by 1 base and J by 4 bases; unmatched bases: 2. Germline V gives CDR1 SGHRS, CDR2 YFSETQ. The CDR3 has 14 residues. The CDR3 nucleotides read TGCGCCAGCAGCTTGACAGGGGGAGCAGATACGCAGTATTTT. It specifies CASSLTGGADTQYF.

The chain uses TRBV15 and TRBJ1-5; 9 bases match TRBD1. Trimming removed 1 base from V and 4 bases from J; junction bases left unmatched: 5. The V gene's germline CDR1 is LNHNV and CDR2 YYDKDF (reference sequence). The CDR3 sequence is 16 residues long. The CDR3, as DNA: TGTGCCACCAGCAGAGCCGGGACAGGGATGAATCAGCCCCAGCATTTT. It encodes CATSRAGTGMNQPQHF.

The rearrangement uses TRBV30 and TRBJ1-3; no clear D gene. Germline V lookup: CDR1 GTSNPN, CDR2 SVGIG (reference sequence). The CDR3 totals 15 residues. Trimming pared 2 bases from V and 5 bases from J, leaving 16 bases between. CDR3 DNA sequence: TGTGCCTGGAGTACCCCCGGGATTTCTAGAAACACCATATATTTT. Translation: CAWSTPGISRNTIYF.

The chain recombines TRBV18 with TRBJ2-7; D unresolved. Germline V gene lookup returns CDR1 KGHSH and CDR2 LQKENI. Trimming shortened V by 2 bases and J by 0 bases, and 11 bases separated the two germline ends. The length of the CDR3 is 15 residues. The CDR3 region is CASSPKLTSSYEQYF. CDR3 DNA: TGTGCCAGCTCACCAAAGCTGACAAGCTCCTACGAGCAGTACTTC. Variable domain in full (rest from reference TRBV18 and TRBJ2-7): NAGVMQNPRHLVRRRGQEARLRCSPMKGHSHVYWYRQLPEEGLKFMVYLQKENIIDESGMPKERFSAEFPKEGPSILRIQQVVRGDSAAYFCASSPKLTSSYEQYFGPGTRLTVT.

The rearrangement uses TRBV6-5 and TRBJ1-4; D not certain. CDR1 and CDR2 (germline): MNHEY, SVGAGI. Trimming pared 8 bases from V and 0 bases from J, leaving 10 bases between. This CDR3 is 14 amino acids long. CDR3 sequence (DNA): TGTGCCAGCCTTAGGAGAGCAACTAATGAAAAACTGTTTTTT. Translated, it gives CASLRRATNEKLFF.

This chain connects TRBV10-1 to TRBJ1-6; no definite D call. The CDR3 is 13 residues long. Trimming shortened V by 3 bases and J by 12 bases, and 12 bases separated the two germline ends. CDR1 is WNHNN, CDR2 SYGVQD, per germline (reference sequence). This CDR3 reads CASSDGPSGPLHF. In DNA form, the CDR3 reads TGCGCCAGCAGTGACGGACCCTCCGGACCCCTCCACTTT.

The rearrangement links TRBV6-2 or TRBV6-3 to TRBJ2-7; 10 bases are a match to TRBD2. CDR1 and CDR2 (germline): MNHEY, SVGEGT. J gave up 5 bases and V 4 bases, and 8 bases lay outside the gene matches. CDR3 length equals 15 residues. CDR3 nucleotides: TGTGCCAGCAGTTCCCATAGCGGGAGGTTCAACGAGCAGTACTTC. It translates to CASSSHSGRFNEQYF.

The V and J genes are TRBV3-1 (or the pseudogene TRBV3-2) and TRBJ1-2, with D possibly matching TRBD1 (6 bases). Germline V CDR1 and CDR2: LGHDT, YNNKEL (reference sequence). V was shortened by 7 bases and J by 0 bases, with 12 bases between the two germline ends. There are 14 residues in the CDR3. CDR3 in amino acids: CASTPGHPNYGYTF. The DNA for the CDR3 is TGTGCCAGCACCCCGGGACATCCTAACTATGGCTACACCTTC.

The genes are TRBV7-2 and TRBJ2-3; no firm D call. The V end lost 4 bases, the J end lost 0 bases, and 8 bases lay between the germline ends. The CDR3 covers 14 residues. Germline values: CDR1 SGHTA, CDR2 FQGNSA. CDR3 bases: TGTGCCAGCAGCTCCCCGATGAGCACAGATACGCAGTATTTT. Translating gives CASSSPMSTDTQYF.

The rearrangement uses TRBV24-1 and TRBJ1-2; 7 positions match TRBD1. Germline CDR1 reads KGHDR; CDR2 reads SFDVKD. The CDR3 loop spans 15 amino acids. J gave up 1 base and V 0 bases, and 1 base lay outside the gene matches. The CDR3 coding sequence is TGTGCCACCAGTGATTTGGCAGGGGGTAACTATGGCTACACCTTC. Encoded protein: CATSDLAGGNYGYTF.

This chain connects TRBV3-1 (or the pseudogene TRBV3-2) to TRBJ1-2, with 7 bases that match TRBD1. Looked up from germline, CDR1 is LGHDT and CDR2 is YNNKEL (reference sequence). CDR3 length: 12 amino acids. Germline trimming cut 5 bases from V and 3 bases from J; bases unmatched to any gene: 0. The CDR3 DNA is TGTGCCAGCAGCACAGGGGACTATGGCTACACCTTC. This codes for CASSTGDYGYTF.

The chain is built from TRBV5-1 and TRBJ1-6; TRBD1 matches at 7 bases. This CDR3 has 15 residues. From germline, CDR1 is SGHRS and CDR2 YFSETQ. The junction had 6 bases not matched to a gene; V was cut back by 2 bases and J by 7 bases. The chain's CDR3 is CASSFTTGTNSPLHF. The CDR3 nucleotides are TGCGCCAGCAGCTTCACGACAGGGACCAATTCACCCCTCCACTTT.

The chain employs TRBV5-6 and TRBJ1-2; TRBD1 is a possible D gene (5 bases). Looked up from germline, CDR1 is SGHDT and CDR2 is YYEEEE. The CDR3 is 14 residues long. Trimming took off 6 bases at V and 2 bases at J, with 14 bases between the two ends. DNA for the CDR3: TGTGCCAGCACCCCCCTGGGGGGGAACTATGGCTACACCTTC. It yields the protein CASTPLGGNYGYTF.

This clone came up a few times. The chain couples TRBV6-6 to TRBJ2-1; 9 bases line up with TRBD2. CDR1 and CDR2 from the germline V gene are MNHNY and SVGAGI (reference sequence). With 5 bases clipped from V and 4 bases from J, the junction kept 6 bases outside the gene matches. The CDR3 has 15 amino acids. CDR3 sequence reads: CASSKPTSGYNEQFF. The CDR3 nucleotides read TGTGCCAGCAGTAAACCGACTAGCGGATACAATGAGCAGTTCTTC.

The chain links TRBV5-1 to TRBJ1-2; tentative D call: TRBD1 (5 bases). This CDR3 has 14 amino acids. The germline V gene has CDR1 SGHRS and CDR2 YFSETQ. V was trimmed by 0 bases and J by 2 bases, leaving 8 bases between them. This chain's CDR3 is CASSLARENYGYTF. The CDR3 bases are TGCGCCAGCAGCTTGGCCAGGGAAAACTATGGCTACACCTTC.

This chain links TRBV6-2 or TRBV6-3 with TRBJ2-7; TRBD1 matches at 10 bases. V lost 4 bases and J lost 3; bases outside the gene matches: 6. This CDR3 has 15 amino acids. CDR1 and CDR2 from the germline V gene are MNHEY and SVGEGT. The CDR3 region has the DNA TGTGCCAGCAGTTTGACCGGGACAGGGGTCTACGAGCAGTACTTC. This sequence encodes CASSLTGTGVYEQYF.

The V call is TRBV7-8, the J call TRBJ2-5; TRBD1 agrees at 7 bases. The junction had 7 bases not matched to a gene; V was cut back by 2 bases and J by 7 bases. The CDR3 totals 14 residues. Germline V gives CDR1 SGHVS, CDR2 FQNEAQ. The CDR3 loop reads CASSLSRQGWTQYF. The CDR3 DNA is TGTGCCAGCAGCTTATCACGACAGGGCTGGACCCAGTACTTC. The full variable domain, rest sourced from reference TRBV7-8 and TRBJ2-5, is GAGVSQSPRYKVAKRGQDVALRCDPISGHVSLFWYQQALGQGPEFLTYFQNEAQLDKSGLPSDRFFAERPEGSVSTLKIQRTQQEDSAVYLCASSLSRQGWTQYFGPGTRLLVL.

This sequence joins TRBV19 and TRBJ2-4; D is unresolved. Germline CDR1 and CDR2: LNHDA and SQIVND (reference sequence). The CDR3 is 15 amino acids. Trimming took 7 bases from V and 0 from J, leaving 13 bases between them. CDR3 protein: CASMAPALAKNIQYF. The CDR3 region has the DNA TGTGCCAGTATGGCCCCCGCCCTAGCCAAAAACATTCAGTACTTC.